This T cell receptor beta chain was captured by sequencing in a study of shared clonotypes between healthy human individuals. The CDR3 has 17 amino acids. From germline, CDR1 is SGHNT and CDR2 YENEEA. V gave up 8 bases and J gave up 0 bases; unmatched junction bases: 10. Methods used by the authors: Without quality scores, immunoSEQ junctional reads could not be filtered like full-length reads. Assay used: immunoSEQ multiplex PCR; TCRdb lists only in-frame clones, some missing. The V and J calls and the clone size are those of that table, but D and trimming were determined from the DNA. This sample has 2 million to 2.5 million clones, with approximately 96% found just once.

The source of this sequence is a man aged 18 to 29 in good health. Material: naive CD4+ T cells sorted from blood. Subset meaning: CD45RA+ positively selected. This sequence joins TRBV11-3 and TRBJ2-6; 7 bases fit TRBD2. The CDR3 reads CASAAGQGSSGANVLTF. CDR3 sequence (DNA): TGTGCCAGCGCAGCGGGGCAGGGTTCCTCTGGGGCCAACGTCCTGACTTTC.